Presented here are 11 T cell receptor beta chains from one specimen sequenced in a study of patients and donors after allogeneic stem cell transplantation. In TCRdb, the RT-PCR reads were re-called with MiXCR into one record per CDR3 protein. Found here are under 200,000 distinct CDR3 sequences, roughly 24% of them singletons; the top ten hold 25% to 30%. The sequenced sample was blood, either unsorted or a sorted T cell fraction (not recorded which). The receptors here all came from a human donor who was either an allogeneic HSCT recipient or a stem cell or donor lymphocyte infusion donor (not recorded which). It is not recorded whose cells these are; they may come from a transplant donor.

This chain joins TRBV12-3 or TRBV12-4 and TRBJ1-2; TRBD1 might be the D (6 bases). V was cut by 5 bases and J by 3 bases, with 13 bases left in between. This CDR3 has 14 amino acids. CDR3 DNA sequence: TGTGCCAGCAGTCCTACAGGGAAATACTATGGCTACACCTTC. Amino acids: CASSPTGKYYGYTF.

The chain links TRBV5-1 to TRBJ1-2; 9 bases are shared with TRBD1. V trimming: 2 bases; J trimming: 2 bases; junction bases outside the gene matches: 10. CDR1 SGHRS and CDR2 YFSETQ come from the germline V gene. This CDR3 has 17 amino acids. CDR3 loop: CASSFPGQGLENYGYTF. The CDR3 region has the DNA TGCGCCAGCAGCTTTCCGGGACAGGGACTTGAGAACTATGGCTACACCTTC.

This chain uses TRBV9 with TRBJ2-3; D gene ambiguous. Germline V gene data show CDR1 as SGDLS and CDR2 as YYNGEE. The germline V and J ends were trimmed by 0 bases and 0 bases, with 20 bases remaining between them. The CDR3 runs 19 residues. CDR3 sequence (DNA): TGTGCCAGCAGCGTAGTAAGTTACTTCACAGATCCTAGCACAGATACGCAGTATTTT. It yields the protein CASSVVSYFTDPSTDTQYF.

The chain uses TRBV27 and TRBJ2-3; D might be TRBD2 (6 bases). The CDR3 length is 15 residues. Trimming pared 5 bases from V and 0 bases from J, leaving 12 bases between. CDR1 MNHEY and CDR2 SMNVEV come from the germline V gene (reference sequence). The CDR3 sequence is CASSTTGTSTDTQYF. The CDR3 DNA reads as TGTGCCAGCAGTACCACCGGGACTAGCACAGATACGCAGTATTTT.

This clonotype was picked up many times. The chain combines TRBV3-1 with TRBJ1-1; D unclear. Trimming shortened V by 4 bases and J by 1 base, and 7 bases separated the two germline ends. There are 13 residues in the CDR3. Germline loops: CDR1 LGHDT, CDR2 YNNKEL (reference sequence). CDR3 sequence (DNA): TGTGCCAGCAGCCCAGCTTGGAACACTGAAGCTTTCTTT. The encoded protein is CASSPAWNTEAFF.

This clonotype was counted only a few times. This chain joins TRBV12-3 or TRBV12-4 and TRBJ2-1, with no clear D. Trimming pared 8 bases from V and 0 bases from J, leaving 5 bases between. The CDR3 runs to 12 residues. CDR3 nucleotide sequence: TGTGCCAGCTCCTACTCCTACAATGAGCAGTTCTTC. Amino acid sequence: CASSYSYNEQFF.

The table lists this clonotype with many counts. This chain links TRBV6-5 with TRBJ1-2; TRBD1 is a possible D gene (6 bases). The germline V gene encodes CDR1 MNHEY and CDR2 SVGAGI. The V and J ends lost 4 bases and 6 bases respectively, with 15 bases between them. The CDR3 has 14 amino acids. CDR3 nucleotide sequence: TGTGCCAGCAGTTCACACACAGGGAGCCATGGCTACACCTTC. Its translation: CASSSHTGSHGYTF.

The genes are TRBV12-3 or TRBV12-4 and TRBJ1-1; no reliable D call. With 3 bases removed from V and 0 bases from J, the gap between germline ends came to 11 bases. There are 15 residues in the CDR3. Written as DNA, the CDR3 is TGTGCCAGCAGTTTTTTGCCAGGAATGAACACTGAAGCTTTCTTT. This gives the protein CASSFLPGMNTEAFF.

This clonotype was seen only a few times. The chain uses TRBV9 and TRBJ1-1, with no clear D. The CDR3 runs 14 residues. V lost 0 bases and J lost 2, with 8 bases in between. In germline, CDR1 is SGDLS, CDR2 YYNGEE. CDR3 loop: CASSVGDDNTEAFF. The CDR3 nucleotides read TGTGCCAGCAGCGTAGGGGATGACAACACTGAAGCTTTCTTT.

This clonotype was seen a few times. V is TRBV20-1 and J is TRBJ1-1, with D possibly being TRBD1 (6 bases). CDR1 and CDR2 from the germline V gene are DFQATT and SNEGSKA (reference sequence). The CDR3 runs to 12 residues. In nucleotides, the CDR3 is TGCAGAGCCAACAGGGTCGTCGGTGAAGCTTTCTTT. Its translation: CRANRVVGEAFF.

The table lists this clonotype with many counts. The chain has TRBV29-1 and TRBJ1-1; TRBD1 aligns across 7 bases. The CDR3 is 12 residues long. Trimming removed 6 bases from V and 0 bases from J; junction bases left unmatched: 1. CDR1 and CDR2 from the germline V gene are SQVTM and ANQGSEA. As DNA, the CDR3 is TGCAGCGTGCAGGGGGTGAACACTGAAGCTTTCTTT. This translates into CSVQGVNTEAFF.